The 8 T cell receptor beta chains below were found in one sample sequenced in a study of cytomegalovirus exposure and HLA in healthy donors. It was with 60 Vbeta and 13 Jbeta primers that the PCR ran. Produced via immunoSEQ multiplex PCR; TCRdb's table is partial and in-frame only. Of about 130,000 clones listed, more than 65% are singletons. Sequenced sample: PBMCs. The origin of the receptors is a woman aged 55-69 years in good health and CMV-seropositive.

The chain links TRBV5-1 to TRBJ1-2; D is undetermined. Germline CDR1 SGHRS, CDR2 YFSETQ. The CDR3 has 13 amino acids. V was pared by 0 bases and J by 4 bases, with 7 bases between. DNA of the CDR3: TGCGCCAGCAGCTTGGGCCAGATCTATGGCTACACCTTC. It translates to CASSLGQIYGYTF. Supplemented by reference TRBV5-1 and TRBJ1-2, the full variable domain reads KAGVTQTPRYLIKTRGQQVTLSCSPISGHRSVSWYQQTPGQGLQFLFEYFSETQRNKGNFPGRFSGRQFSNSRSEMNVSTLELGDSALYLCASSLGQIYGYTFGSGTRLTVV.

The sample holds a few counts of this clone. V and J are TRBV2 and TRBJ1-1; TRBD1 is a possible D gene (6 bases). This CDR3 spans 10 amino acids. Germline CDR1 is SNHLY and CDR2 is FYNNEI. The V and J ends lost 9 bases and 8 bases respectively, with 10 bases between them. As DNA, the CDR3 is TGTGCCAGAGGGGGAGGGGAAGCTTTCTTT. Translation: CARGGGEAFF.

This chain links TRBV6-4 with TRBJ2-3; 10 bases align to TRBD2. Per germline, CDR1 MRHNA and CDR2 SNTAGT. The trim removed 5 bases at V and 0 bases at J, leaving 2 bases unmatched. The CDR3 spans 15 residues. The CDR3 DNA reads TGTGCCAGCAGTCCTAGCGGGAGTAGCACAGATACGCAGTATTTT. Its protein is CASSPSGSSTDTQYF.

The chain carries TRBV10-3 and TRBJ1-1; the D is unclear. CDR1 is ENHRY, CDR2 SYGVKD, per germline. The CDR3 spans 15 residues. Trimming removed 0 bases at V and 1 base at J, with 9 bases between. The CDR3 sequence: CAISESGRPNTEAFF. The CDR3 DNA is TGTGCCATCAGTGAGTCTGGCAGGCCGAACACTGAAGCTTTCTTT.

The table lists this clone with a few counts. The chain is built from TRBV11-2 and TRBJ2-1; TRBD2 agrees at 10 bases. The CDR3 runs 16 residues. Trimming took 5 bases from V and 2 from J; bases not matched to a gene: 6. Per germline, CDR1 SGHAT and CDR2 FQNNGV. The CDR3 coding sequence is TGTGCCAGCAGCGCACTTCTAGCGGGGGCCTACAATGAGCAGTTCTTC. Its protein product is CASSALLAGAYNEQFF.

This clone has more than one count but fewer than ten. The identical CDR3 is also encoded by other nucleotide sequences in the sample. V and J are TRBV19 and TRBJ1-1; TRBD1 aligns across 8 bases. The germline V gene encodes CDR1 LNHDA and CDR2 SQIVND (reference sequence). V shed 7 bases, J shed 1 base, and the junction held 2 bases outside the gene matches. This CDR3 spans 13 amino acids. The CDR3: CASKTGGNTEAFF. The CDR3 DNA reads as TGTGCCAGTAAAACAGGGGGGAACACTGAAGCTTTCTTT.

The J gene is TRBJ2-5, the V gene TRBV5-3; 8 bases map to TRBD1. TRBV5-3 is an open reading frame, and its role is uncertain. The CDR3 has 18 amino acids. V lost 0 bases, J lost 5 bases, and 15 bases stayed unmatched. CDR3 loop: CARSLGDRGAGGDETQYF. The CDR3 region has the DNA TGTGCCAGAAGCTTGGGCGATAGGGGTGCAGGGGGCGATGAGACCCAGTACTTC.

This chain uses TRBV7-2 with TRBJ1-3; no firm D call. Germline V gene sequence: CDR1 SGHTA, CDR2 FQGNSA. The germline V and J ends were trimmed by 1 base and 5 bases, with 9 bases remaining between them. This CDR3 region has 14 residues. The CDR3: CASSLERRRNTIYF. The CDR3 DNA is TGTGCCAGCAGCTTAGAACGCAGGCGAAACACCATATATTTT.